Shown below are 29 T cell receptor beta chains from a single sample sequenced in a study of CD8+ T cells in alopecia areata. Regarding treatment: oral pan-JAK inhibitor, 5-10 mg twice daily. As the sequencing template, cDNA was produced by extracting RNA and reverse transcribing it. Profiled with immunoSEQ multiplex PCR; TCRdb holds only in-frame clones, not every one. The table includes about 140,000 clones, about four fifths detected once. The sequenced sample was CD8+ T cells sorted from blood, obtained at week 4, from a patient treated with tofacitinib. The source is a human donor with alopecia areata.

The chain is built from TRBV7-9 and TRBJ2-7; possibly TRBD2 for D (5 bases). Germline CDR1 reads SEHNR; CDR2 reads FQNEAQ (reference sequence). Trimming removed 5 bases at V and 6 bases at J, with 11 bases between. CDR3 size: 12 residues. CDR3 in DNA: TGTGCCAGCAGCGATGGAGGAGGCGAGCAGTACTTC. Amino acid sequence: CASSDGGGEQYF. The whole variable domain, remainder taken from reference TRBV7-9 and TRBJ2-7, is DTGVSQNPRHKITKRGQNVTFRCDPISEHNRLYWYRQTLGQGPEFLTYFQNEAQLEKSRLLSDRFSAERPKGSFSTLEIQRTEQGDSAMYLCASSDGGGEQYFGPGTRLTVT.

The rearrangement uses TRBV2 and TRBJ2-7, with 8 bases lining up with TRBD1. Germline lookup yields CDR1 SNHLY and CDR2 FYNNEI. The trim removed 6 bases at V and 3 bases at J, leaving 10 bases unmatched. This CDR3 has 15 amino acids. For the CDR3, the DNA is TGTGCCAGCAGAGCAGACAGGGGCGCTAACTACGAGCAGTACTTC. Translated, it gives CASRADRGANYEQYF.

The V gene is TRBV27, the J gene TRBJ2-7; the D gene is possibly TRBD1 (6 bases). Germline CDR1 and CDR2: MNHEY and SMNVEV (reference sequence). Deletions cut 5 bases from V and 2 bases from J, with 25 bases between. This CDR3 is built from 18 residues. Here the CDR3 DNA reads TGTGCCAGCAGTCTCATCAGGGACACCCAACCCCACACCTACGAGCAGTACTTC. It codes for CASSLIRDTQPHTYEQYF.

This clone was seen more than once but under ten times. The chain carries TRBV7-9 and TRBJ2-1, with D possibly matching TRBD2 (6 bases). Trimming removed 4 bases from V and 5 bases from J, with 24 bases in between. Germline V gene sequence: CDR1 SEHNR, CDR2 FQNEAQ (reference sequence). This CDR3 has 18 residues. The DNA for the CDR3 is TGTGCCAGCAGCTCCCGACCACCGACTAGTATTTACAACAATGAGCAGTTCTTC. As protein: CASSSRPPTSIYNNEQFF.

The chain links TRBV28 to TRBJ1-2, with 7 bases lining up with TRBD1. V was pared by 5 bases and J by 3 bases, with 3 bases of the junction left unmatched. The CDR3 is 13 amino acids. Germline CDR1 is MDHEN and CDR2 is SYDVKM. The CDR3 coding sequence is TGTGCCAGCAGTCCTACAGGGGACTATGGCTACACCTTC. Protein sequence: CASSPTGDYGYTF.

The chain joins TRBV29-1 to TRBJ2-1, with D unresolved. V was clipped by 5 bases and J by 6 bases, with 11 bases between them. This CDR3 has 12 residues. Germline V lookup: CDR1 SQVTM, CDR2 ANQGSEA. This chain's CDR3 is CSVILLPNEQFF. Here the CDR3 DNA reads TGCAGCGTTATTCTACTCCCCAATGAGCAGTTCTTC.

The V gene is TRBV7-6, the J gene TRBJ1-2; TRBD1 is a possible D gene (5 bases). V was shortened by 5 bases and J by 6 bases, with 13 bases between the two germline ends. CDR1 and CDR2 (germline): SGHVS, FNYEAQ. This CDR3 has 13 residues. The CDR3 region has the DNA TGTGCCAGCAGCCCCAGCGGGGGTGATGGCTACACCTTC. Translated: CASSPSGGDGYTF.

J is TRBJ1-5 and V is TRBV2, with TRBD1 matching over 9 bases. The V and J ends lost 7 bases and 6 bases, in that order; junction bases with no gene match: 10. The germline CDR1 and CDR2 sequences are SNHLY and FYNNEI. CDR3 length: 15 amino acids. DNA for the CDR3: TGTGCCAGCAACCGGGACAGGGAGTTCGGTCAGCCCCAGCATTTT. Translating it yields CASNRDREFGQPQHF.

The sample holds a few counts of this clone. V gene TRBV29-1 combines with J gene TRBJ2-1, with D maybe TRBD1 (6 bases). There are 13 residues in the CDR3. V was clipped by 4 bases and J by 3 bases, with 10 bases between them. The V gene's germline CDR1 is SQVTM and CDR2 ANQGSEA. CDR3 bases: TGCAGCGTTGGCAGGGGCGGCTACAATGAGCAGTTCTTC. Its translation: CSVGRGGYNEQFF.

The chain couples TRBV27 to TRBJ2-7; 12 nucleotides align to TRBD1. The J segment lost 6 bases and the V segment lost 6 bases, leaving 15 bases of the junction unmatched. From germline, CDR1 is MNHEY and CDR2 SMNVEV (reference sequence). This CDR3 has 17 amino acids. CDR3 loop: CASRGTGGARIGAEQYF. CDR3 coding DNA: TGTGCCAGCAGGGGGACAGGGGGCGCAAGGATAGGGGCCGAGCAGTACTTC.

The V and J genes are TRBV10-3 and TRBJ1-1; D gene unclear. The CDR3 sequence is 12 residues long. Trimming removed 0 bases from V and 6 bases from J, with 5 bases in between. Germline CDR1 reads ENHRY; CDR2 reads SYGVKD. The CDR3 loop is CAISESRAEAFF. The CDR3 DNA is TGTGCCATCAGTGAGTCCCGAGCTGAAGCTTTCTTT.

The gene calls are TRBV14 and TRBJ1-6; no reliable D call. CDR1 and CDR2 (germline): SGHDN, FVKESK. This CDR3 has 12 residues. Trimming pared 4 bases from V and 2 bases from J, leaving 0 bases between. The CDR3 protein is CASSPYNSPLHF. The CDR3, as DNA: TGTGCCAGCAGCCCCTATAATTCACCCCTCCACTTT.

V gene TRBV7-9 combines with J gene TRBJ2-2; no clear D gene. Germline lookup yields CDR1 SEHNR and CDR2 FQNEAQ (reference sequence). V was cut by 5 bases and J by 0 bases, with 10 bases left in between. This CDR3 comprises 15 residues. This CDR3 is CASSPIWANTGELFF. CDR3 bases: TGTGCCAGCAGCCCCATTTGGGCGAACACCGGGGAGCTGTTTTTT. The entire variable domain, with the rest obtained from reference TRBV7-9 and TRBJ2-2, is as follows: DTGVSQNPRHKITKRGQNVTFRCDPISEHNRLYWYRQTLGQGPEFLTYFQNEAQLEKSRLLSDRFSAERPKGSFSTLEIQRTEQGDSAMYLCASSPIWANTGELFFGEGSRLTVL.

V usage is TRBV2 and J usage is TRBJ2-3, with D uncertain. Germline V gene lookup returns CDR1 SNHLY and CDR2 FYNNEI. The CDR3 is made up of 12 amino acids. The germline V and J ends were trimmed by 6 bases and 6 bases, with 10 bases remaining between them. CDR3 sequence (DNA): TGTGCCAGCAGCCCCGAGATCGATACGCAGTATTTT. Translation gives CASSPEIDTQYF.

The rearrangement links TRBV4-2 to TRBJ2-5; tentatively, D is TRBD1 (5 bases). The CDR3 extends over 15 amino acids. V lost 1 base and J 0 bases, leaving 9 bases between the germline ends. Germline-derived CDR1 and CDR2 are LGHNA and YNFKEQ. The CDR3 DNA follows: TGTGCCAGCAGCCAAGCAGGGTACAACCAAGAGACCCAGTACTTC. This translates into CASSQAGYNQETQYF.

This chain uses TRBV6-5 with TRBJ2-7; 7 bases agree with TRBD1. From germline, CDR1 is MNHEY and CDR2 SVGAGI. The CDR3 contains 14 residues. V was pared by 2 bases and J by 2 bases, with 3 bases of the junction left unmatched. CDR3 coding DNA: TGTGCCAGCAGTTACCGGGACAGCACCTACGAGCAGTACTTC. This translates into CASSYRDSTYEQYF.

The V gene is TRBV7-9, the J gene TRBJ2-5; TRBD2 aligns across 9 bases. Germline values: CDR1 SEHNR, CDR2 FQNEAQ (reference sequence). Trimming at V came to 10 bases and at J to 2 bases, leaving 11 bases not matched to a gene. This CDR3 has 15 residues. In nucleotides, the CDR3 is TGTGCCACCGGGACAGCGGGGGGCCTGCAAGAGACCCAGTACTTC. It is translated as CATGTAGGLQETQYF.

The chain carries TRBV14 and TRBJ2-7, with TRBD1 matching 8 bases. The V segment lost 5 bases and the J segment 2 bases; nucleotides outside the gene matches: 14. This CDR3 is 17 amino acids long. Germline V lookup: CDR1 SGHDN, CDR2 FVKESK. The CDR3, as DNA: TGTGCCAGCAGCGTCGGACAGGGCAGGGCCCAACCCTACGAGCAGTACTTC. Amino acids: CASSVGQGRAQPYEQYF.

The rearrangement joins TRBV27 to TRBJ2-7, with D perhaps matching TRBD1 (7 bases). The CDR3 has 12 amino acids. V shed 5 bases and J shed 6 bases, with 11 bases lying between them. CDR1 MNHEY and CDR2 SMNVEV come from the germline V gene (reference sequence). CDR3 in amino acids: CASSIQGGEQYF. CDR3 in DNA: TGTGCCAGCAGTATCCAGGGGGGCGAGCAGTACTTC.

V is TRBV5-6 and J is TRBJ2-2; unclear D gene. The CDR3 runs to 14 residues. V lost 3 bases and J lost 5, with 11 bases in between. Germline V gene data show CDR1 as SGHDT and CDR2 as YYEEEE. The CDR3 reads CASSSGPFTGELFF. CDR3 in DNA: TGTGCCAGCAGCTCTGGCCCATTTACCGGGGAGCTGTTTTTT.

The chain combines TRBV4-1 with TRBJ2-5, with D perhaps assigned TRBD1 or TRBD2 (5 bases each). The V and J ends lost 0 bases and 7 bases respectively, with 15 bases between them. CDR1 is MGHRA and CDR2 is YSYEKL in the germline V gene. The CDR3 is 15 residues long. The CDR3 sequence is CASSQEAAYGGTQYF. As DNA, the CDR3 is TGCGCCAGCAGCCAAGAAGCAGCATATGGGGGGACCCAGTACTTC.

V and J are TRBV23-1 and TRBJ1-1; D unresolved. TRBV23-1 is designated an ORF whose function remains uncertain. This CDR3 region has 17 residues. The V end was cut by 1 base, the J end by 1 base, with 16 bases between. The CDR3 DNA is TGCGCCAGCAGTCAATGCGGGAGGGATTCGGAGAACACTGAAGCTTTCTTT. It specifies CASSQCGRDSENTEAFF.

J is TRBJ2-7 and V is TRBV29-1; no definite D call. The CDR3 length is 13 residues. The V gene's germline CDR1 is SQVTM and CDR2 ANQGSEA. Trimming shortened V by 2 bases and J by 3 bases, and 11 bases separated the two germline ends. CDR3 in DNA: TGCAGCGTTGAACGATCAGGATTCTACGAGCAGTACTTC. Protein: CSVERSGFYEQYF.

The V gene is TRBV2, the J gene TRBJ2-7, with 9 nucleotides matching TRBD1. V lost 6 bases and J lost 3; bases outside the gene matches: 9. The CDR3 has 15 residues. From germline, CDR1 is SNHLY and CDR2 FYNNEI. CDR3 amino acids: CASSAIQGARYEQYF. The DNA of the CDR3 is TGTGCCAGCAGCGCTATACAGGGGGCGCGCTACGAGCAGTACTTC.

Only one count was recorded for this clone. This sequence joins TRBV5-6 and TRBJ1-2, with D uncertain. V dropped 3 bases and J dropped 5 bases, with 5 bases sitting between them. Germline V gene data show CDR1 as SGHDT and CDR2 as YYEEEE. The CDR3 length is 11 residues. The CDR3 here is CASSYSYGYTF. The DNA for the CDR3 is TGTGCCAGCAGCTATAGTTATGGCTACACCTTC. Looking up the rest from reference TRBV5-6 and TRBJ1-2 gives the full variable domain: DAGVTQSPTHLIKTRGQQVTLRCSPKSGHDTVSWYQQALGQGPQFIFQYYEEEERQRGNFPDRFSGHQFPNYSSELNVNALLLGDSALYLCASSYSYGYTFGSGTRLTVV.

This clone was detected once. The chain joins TRBV4-3 to TRBJ2-1, with a possible D match to TRBD1 (6 bases). The V end lost 0 bases, the J end lost 8 bases, and 17 bases lay between the germline ends. Germline V gene sequence: CDR1 LGHNA, CDR2 YSLEER. This CDR3 spans 16 amino acids. The CDR3 loop is CASSQDAGQLVHEQFF. Written as DNA, the CDR3 is TGCGCCAGCAGCCAAGATGCTGGACAGTTAGTCCATGAGCAGTTCTTC.

V and J are TRBV6-5 and TRBJ2-7, with D tentatively TRBD1 (6 bases). Germline CDR1 reads MNHEY; CDR2 reads SVGAGI. V lost 4 bases to trimming and J lost 2 bases, with 15 bases between them. CDR3 length: 15 residues. The CDR3 DNA is TGTGCCAGCAGTTTGGTCGTCACAGGGACCTACGAGCAGTACTTC. It encodes CASSLVVTGTYEQYF.

Of note for this clone: Its ends do not fully match the called genes, so a read error is possible. This sequence joins TRBV5-1 and TRBJ2-5; D uncertain. In germline, CDR1 is SGHRS, CDR2 YFSETQ. This CDR3 contains 13 residues. CDR3 amino acids: CASSLFSDKTQYF. CDR3 coding DNA: TGTGCCAGCAGCTTGTTCAGTGACAAGACCCAGTACTTC.

About this clone: Other DNA sequences in this specimen translate into the identical CDR3. V is TRBV7-9 and J is TRBJ2-7; 8 bases align to TRBD1. The CDR3 extends over 13 amino acids. The junction had 1 base not matched to a gene; V was cut back by 3 bases and J by 3 bases. Per the germline V gene, CDR1 is SEHNR and CDR2 is FQNEAQ (reference sequence). The CDR3 loop is CASSFGQGYEQYF. The CDR3 DNA follows: TGTGCCAGCAGCTTTGGACAGGGCTACGAGCAGTACTTC.